One and the same sample provided the 8 T cell receptor beta chains below, sequenced in a study of molecular identifiers for immune sequencing clone quantification. TCRdb passed the PCR reads through MiXCR, listing each CDR3 protein once. The table lists approximately 680,000 distinct CDR3 sequences, roughly 27% of them singletons, with 0.78% in the top ten. The material sequenced was naive CD8+ T cells from blood, with Jurkat cell RNA spiked in. Subset reported: FACS-sorted CD8+CD4-CCR7+CD45RA+ naive T cells. The source of these receptors is a human donor in good health. Some libraries in this study had Jurkat cell RNA spiked in.

In this sample, this clonotype turned up a few times. V is TRBV27 and J is TRBJ2-7; D is unresolved. CDR3 length equals 11 residues. Trimming took off 5 bases at V and 5 bases at J, with 7 bases between the two ends. CDR1 MNHEY and CDR2 SMNVEV come from the germline V gene (reference sequence). The CDR3 DNA sequence: TGTGCCAGCAGTACATATAACGAGCAGTACTTC. This codes for CASSTYNEQYF.

In regard to this clonotype: A read error may explain this, as a much larger clone is one base away. The CDR3 end shows no conserved phenylalanine or tryptophan, and so a read error is likely. CDR3 in amino acids: CASSHPTSGRYEQYS. The CDR3, as DNA: TGTGCCAGCAGCCATCCGACTAGCGGGAGGTACGAGCAGTACTCC. The rearrangement uses TRBV12-3 or TRBV12-4 and TRBJ2-7; 13 positions agree with TRBD2. The ends lost 6 bases at V and 4 bases at J; junction bases unmatched: 6. The length of the CDR3 is 15 residues.

This clonotype was detected many times. The chain combines TRBV27 with TRBJ1-5; 8 nucleotides line up with TRBD1. The CDR3 totals 14 residues. V lost 5 bases and J lost 3; bases outside the gene matches: 3. Germline V CDR1 and CDR2: MNHEY, SMNVEV (reference sequence). The CDR3 here is CASSNRGFNQPQHF. CDR3 bases: TGTGCCAGCAGTAACAGGGGGTTCAATCAGCCCCAGCATTTT.

This rearrangement joins TRBV28 to TRBJ2-7; D is unresolved. V gave up 5 bases and J gave up 0 bases, with 26 bases separating them. This CDR3 comprises 19 residues. Germline-derived CDR1 and CDR2 are MDHEN and SYDVKM. CDR3 sequence: CASSNVIFAESGISYEQYF. The CDR3 nucleotides read TGTGCCAGCAGTAACGTCATTTTTGCCGAGAGTGGTATCTCCTACGAGCAGTACTTC. Drawing the rest from reference TRBV28 and TRBJ2-7, the complete variable domain is DVKVTQSSRYLVKRTGEKVFLECVQDMDHENMFWYRQDPGLGLRLIYFSYDVKMKEKGDIPEGYSVSREKKERFSLILESASTNQTSMYLCASSNVIFAESGISYEQYFGPGTRLTVT.

Comment on this clonotype: This may come from a read error, since a much larger clone is one base off. The chain joins TRBV7-9 to TRBJ2-4; 8 nucleotides align to TRBD2. This CDR3 has 16 residues. The trim removed 6 bases at V and 0 bases at J, leaving 7 bases unmatched. Germline values: CDR1 SEHNR, CDR2 FQNEAQ (reference sequence). CDR3 sequence (DNA): TGTGCCAGCAGTTCCGGCGGGGGGATAGCCAAAAACATTCAGTACTTC. Its translation: CASSSGGGIAKNIQYF. Supplemented by reference TRBV7-9 and TRBJ2-4, the full variable domain reads DTGVSQNPRHKITKRGQNVTFRCDPISEHNRLYWYRQTLGQGPEFLTYFQNEAQLEKSRLLSDRFSAERPKGSFSTLEIQRTEQGDSAMYLCASSSGGGIAKNIQYFGAGTRLSVL.

To note about this clonotype: It may be a read error: a sequence one base away is much more abundant. This chain uses TRBV4-1 with TRBJ2-3; D is uncertain. The CDR3 runs to 15 residues. CDR1 is MGHRA and CDR2 is YSYEKL in the germline V gene. The CDR3 DNA reads as TGCGCCAGCGGCCAAGCTCCTGGGAGCACAGATACGCAGTATTTT. It yields the protein CASGQAPGSTDTQYF.

This clonotype has a count of ten or more. V is TRBV20-1 and J is TRBJ2-4; D possibly corresponds to TRBD1 (6 bases). The CDR3 consists of 15 residues. V gave up 4 bases and J gave up 1 base, with 14 bases separating them. In germline, CDR1 is DFQATT, CDR2 SNEGSKA (reference sequence). The CDR3, as DNA: TGCAGTGCTATGACAGGTCATGACGCCAAAAACATTCAGTACTTC. This codes for CSAMTGHDAKNIQYF.

Notes on this clonotype: The junction differs from germline at one of its ends, possibly a read error. The gene calls are TRBV11-2 and TRBJ2-1; TRBD2 agrees at 11 bases. CDR1 and CDR2 from the germline V gene are SGHAT and FQNNGV. There are 16 residues in the CDR3. For the CDR3, the DNA is TGTGTCAGCAGCATAACTAGCGGGGGTTCCTACAATGAGCAGTTCTTC. Its translation: CVSSITSGGSYNEQFF.